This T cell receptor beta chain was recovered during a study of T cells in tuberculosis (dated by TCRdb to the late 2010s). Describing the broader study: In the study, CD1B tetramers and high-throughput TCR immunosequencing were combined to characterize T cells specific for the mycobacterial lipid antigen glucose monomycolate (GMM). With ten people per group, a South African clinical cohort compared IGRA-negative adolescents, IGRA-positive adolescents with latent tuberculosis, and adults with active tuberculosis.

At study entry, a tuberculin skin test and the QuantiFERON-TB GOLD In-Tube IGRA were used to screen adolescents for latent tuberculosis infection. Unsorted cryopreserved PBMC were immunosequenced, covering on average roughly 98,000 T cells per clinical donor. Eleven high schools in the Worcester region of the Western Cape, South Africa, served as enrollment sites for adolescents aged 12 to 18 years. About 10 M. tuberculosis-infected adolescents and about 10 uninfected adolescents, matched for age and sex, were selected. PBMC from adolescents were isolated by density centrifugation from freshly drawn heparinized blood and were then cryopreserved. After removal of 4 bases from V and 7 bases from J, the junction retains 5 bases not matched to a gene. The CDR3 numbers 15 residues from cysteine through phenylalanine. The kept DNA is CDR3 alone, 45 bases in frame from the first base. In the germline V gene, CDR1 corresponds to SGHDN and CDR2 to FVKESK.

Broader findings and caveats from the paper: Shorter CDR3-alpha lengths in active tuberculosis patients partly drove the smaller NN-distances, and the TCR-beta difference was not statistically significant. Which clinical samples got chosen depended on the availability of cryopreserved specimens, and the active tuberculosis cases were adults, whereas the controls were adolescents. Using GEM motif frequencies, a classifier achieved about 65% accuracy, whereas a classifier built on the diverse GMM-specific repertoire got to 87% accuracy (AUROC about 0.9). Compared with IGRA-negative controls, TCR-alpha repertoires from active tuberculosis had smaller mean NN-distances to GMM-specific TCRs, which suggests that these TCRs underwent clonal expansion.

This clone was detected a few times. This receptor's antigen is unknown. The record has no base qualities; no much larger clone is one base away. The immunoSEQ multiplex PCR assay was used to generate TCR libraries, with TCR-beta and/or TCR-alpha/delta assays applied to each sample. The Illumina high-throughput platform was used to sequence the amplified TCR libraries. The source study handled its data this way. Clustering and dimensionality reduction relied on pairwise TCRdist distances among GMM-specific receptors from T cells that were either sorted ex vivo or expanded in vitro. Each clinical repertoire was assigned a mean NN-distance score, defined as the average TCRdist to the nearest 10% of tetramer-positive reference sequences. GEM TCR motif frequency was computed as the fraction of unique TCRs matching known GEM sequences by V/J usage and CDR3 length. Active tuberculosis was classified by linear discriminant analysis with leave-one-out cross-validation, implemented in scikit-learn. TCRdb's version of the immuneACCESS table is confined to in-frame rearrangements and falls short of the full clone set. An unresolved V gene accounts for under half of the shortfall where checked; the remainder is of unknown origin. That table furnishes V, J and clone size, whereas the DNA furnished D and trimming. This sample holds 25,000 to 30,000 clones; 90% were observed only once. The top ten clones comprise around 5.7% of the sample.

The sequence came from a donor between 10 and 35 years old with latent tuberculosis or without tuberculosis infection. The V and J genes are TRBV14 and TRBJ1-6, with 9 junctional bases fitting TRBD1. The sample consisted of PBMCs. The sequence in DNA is TGTGCCAGCAGCCCCCGGGACAGGGTCAATTCACCCCTCCACTTT. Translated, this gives CASSPRDRVNSPLHF.